Presented here are 15 T cell receptor beta chains from one specimen sequenced in a study of CD8+ T cells in alopecia areata. RNA extraction and reverse transcription yielded cDNA as sequencing template. Only in-frame clones appear in the TCRdb table, and some are missing; sequencing was by immunoSEQ multiplex PCR. The sample lists 120,000 to 150,000 clones, roughly 80% occurring once. Treatment denoted: oral pan-JAK inhibitor, 5-10 mg twice daily. Specimen: CD8+ T cells sorted from blood, collected at week 4, from a patient treated with tofacitinib. These receptor sequences come from a human donor with alopecia areata.

CDR3 protein: CASSLIGHTQETQYF. DNA of the CDR3: TGTGCCAGCAGCCTAATCGGACATACTCAAGAGACCCAGTACTTC. The rearrangement joins TRBV7-9 to TRBJ2-5; the D gene is possibly TRBD1 (5 bases). The CDR3 consists of 15 residues. The V gene's germline CDR1 is SEHNR and CDR2 FQNEAQ (reference sequence). The V gene lost 5 bases and the J gene lost 2 bases, with 15 bases spanning the gap.

The rearrangement links TRBV13 to TRBJ2-6, with a weak D call TRBD2 (5 bases). Germline CDR1 reads PRHDT; CDR2 reads FYEKMQ (reference sequence). The CDR3 length is 14 residues. V was trimmed by 7 bases and J by 0 bases, leaving 7 bases between them. CDR3 sequence (DNA): TGTGCCAGCACTGAGGGCTCTGGGGCCAACGTCCTGACTTTC. Protein: CASTEGSGANVLTF.

V is TRBV15 and J is TRBJ2-3; 8 nucleotides agree with TRBD1. The CDR3 is made up of 15 amino acids. Trimming removed 1 base from V and 4 bases from J; junction bases left unmatched: 4. Germline loops: CDR1 LNHNV, CDR2 YYDKDF (reference sequence). The CDR3 DNA sequence: TGTGCCACCAGCAGAGCTCGGACAGGGTCAGATACGCAGTATTTT. Amino acid sequence: CATSRARTGSDTQYF.

J is TRBJ1-2 and V is TRBV6-5; TRBD1 is a possible D gene (5 bases). The CDR3 loop spans 16 amino acids. Germline CDR1 and CDR2: MNHEY and SVGAGI. Trimming stripped 1 base from V and 1 base from J, with 13 bases between. The CDR3, as DNA: TGTGCCAGCAGTTACTACGGACAAGGGCTTAACTATGGCTACACCTTC. Its protein is CASSYYGQGLNYGYTF.

This chain joins TRBV7-2 and TRBJ2-3; D possibly corresponds to TRBD1 (6 bases). Looked up from germline, CDR1 is SGHTA and CDR2 is FQGNSA. The CDR3 length is 12 residues. Trimming left V 5 bases short and J 5 bases short, with 8 bases between. The chain's CDR3 is CASSPDRDTQYF. The CDR3, as DNA: TGTGCCAGCAGCCCGGACAGAGATACGCAGTATTTT. The full variable domain, with the rest looked up from reference TRBV7-2 and TRBJ2-3, is GAGVSQSPSNKVTEKGKDVELRCDPISGHTALYWYRQSLGQGLEFLIYFQGNSAPDKSGLPSDRFSAERTGGSVSTLTIQRTQQEDSAVYLCASSPDRDTQYFGPGTRLTVL.

This chain joins TRBV30 and TRBJ1-4; D perhaps matches TRBD1 (5 bases). Germline-derived CDR1 and CDR2 are GTSNPN and SVGIG (reference sequence). The length of the CDR3 is 13 residues. Trimming left V 4 bases short and J 5 bases short, with 11 bases between. CDR3 coding DNA: TGTGCCTGGACAGACAGTGCCAATGAAAAACTGTTTTTT. Protein sequence: CAWTDSANEKLFF.

The chain joins TRBV12-5 to TRBJ2-3; D possibly matches TRBD1 or TRBD2 (5 bases each). Trimming cost V 11 bases and J 0 bases, with 12 bases left between them. This CDR3 comprises 13 residues. CDR1 LGHNT and CDR2 FRNRAP come from the germline V gene. CDR3 residues: CACCEGSTDTQYF. For the CDR3, the DNA is TGTGCTTGCTGCGAGGGGAGCACAGATACGCAGTATTTT.

V usage is TRBV19 and J usage is TRBJ2-3; D is unresolved. The ends were cut back, 5 bases at V and 0 bases at J, with 3 bases in the middle. The V gene's germline CDR1 is LNHDA and CDR2 SQIVND (reference sequence). The CDR3 runs to 12 residues. CDR3 bases: TGTGCCAGTAGTCCAAGCACAGATACGCAGTATTTT. This gives the protein CASSPSTDTQYF. The full variable domain, its missing parts supplied by reference TRBV19 and TRBJ2-3, is DGGITQSPKYLFRKEGQNVTLSCEQNLNHDAMYWYRQDPGQGLRLIYYSQIVNDFQKGDIAEGYSVSREKKESFPLTVTSAQKNPTAFYLCASSPSTDTQYFGPGTRLTVL.

The chain is built from TRBV7-2 and TRBJ2-5; no clear D gene. V was pared by 0 bases and J by 5 bases, with 19 bases between. The germline V gene encodes CDR1 SGHTA and CDR2 FQGNSA. This CDR3 spans 17 amino acids. CDR3 coding DNA: TGTGCCAGCAGCTTAGCCCGGATTGGGTGGGGTGGGGAGACCCAGTACTTC. This translates into CASSLARIGWGGETQYF. The full variable domain, rest sourced from reference TRBV7-2 and TRBJ2-5, is GAGVSQSPSNKVTEKGKDVELRCDPISGHTALYWYRQSLGQGLEFLIYFQGNSAPDKSGLPSDRFSAERTGGSVSTLTIQRTQQEDSAVYLCASSLARIGWGGETQYFGPGTRLLVL.

The rearrangement uses TRBV5-1 and TRBJ2-7; D unresolved. Germline V CDR1 and CDR2: SGHRS, YFSETQ. The CDR3 length is 12 residues. Between the trimmed V and J ends, which lost 4 bases and 8 bases, there was a span of 13 bases. The CDR3 sequence is CASSPEATQQYF. CDR3 DNA sequence: TGCGCCAGCAGCCCAGAAGCTACTCAGCAGTACTTC.

The chain combines TRBV7-9 with TRBJ2-1; D not certain. Germline V gives CDR1 SEHNR, CDR2 FQNEAQ (reference sequence). Trimming cost V 5 bases and J 5 bases, with 10 bases left between them. CDR3 length equals 13 residues. DNA of the CDR3: TGTGCCAGCAGCCCCCAAATTGACAATGAGCAGTTCTTC. Translating gives CASSPQIDNEQFF.

The chain couples TRBV7-9 to TRBJ2-1; TRBD2 agrees at 11 bases. CDR1 is SEHNR, CDR2 FQNEAQ, per germline (reference sequence). The CDR3 runs to 13 residues. V dropped 8 bases and J dropped 4; count of bases not matched to a gene: 1. The CDR3 sequence: CASSSGGYNEQFF. CDR3 sequence (DNA): TGTGCCAGCTCTAGCGGGGGGTACAATGAGCAGTTCTTC.

The chain uses TRBV30 and TRBJ1-5; the match to TRBD1 covers 11 bases. With 1 base clipped from V and 6 bases from J, the junction kept 2 bases outside the gene matches. CDR1 is GTSNPN, CDR2 SVGIG, per germline (reference sequence). This CDR3 comprises 14 residues. CDR3 sequence (DNA): TGTGCCTGGAGTGCGGACAGGGGGCTTCAGCCCCAGCATTTT. Encoded protein: CAWSADRGLQPQHF. The full variable domain, with the rest looked up from reference TRBV30 and TRBJ1-5, is SQTIHQWPATLVQPVGSPLSLECTVEGTSNPNLYWYRQAAGRGLQLLFYSVGIGQISSEVPQNLSASRPQDRQFILSSKKLLLSDSGFYLCAWSADRGLQPQHFGDGTRLSIL.

This sequence joins TRBV7-3 and TRBJ2-1; maybe TRBD2 (6 bases). Trimming removed 1 base from V and 7 bases from J, with 20 bases in between. Germline CDR1 reads SGHTA; CDR2 reads FQGTGA. This CDR3 spans 17 amino acids. The CDR3 region is CASSLIAASRGSNEQFF. CDR3 nucleotides: TGTGCCAGCAGCTTAATCGCTGCTAGCCGGGGGTCGAATGAGCAGTTCTTC.

In regard to this clone: This same CDR3 is encoded by further DNA sequences in the sample. The chain links TRBV5-5 to TRBJ2-7; D possibly corresponds to TRBD1 (5 bases). V was cut by 4 bases and J by 3 bases, with 11 bases left in between. The CDR3 runs 13 residues. In germline, CDR1 is SGHKS, CDR2 YYEKEE (reference sequence). This CDR3 is CASSRSTGYEQYF. The CDR3 DNA sequence: TGTGCCAGCAGCCGTTCAACAGGCTACGAGCAGTACTTC.